This T cell receptor (beta chain) derives from a study of blood T cells in healthy people across ages. The use of a sample-barcoded 5' primer and a J-beta primer mix characterized a second PCR of roughly 6 to 12 cycles. TCRdb ran MiXCR on the 5' RACE reads and lists one entry per CDR3 protein. The table lists approximately 800,000 distinct CDR3 sequences, 46% of them singletons. The J segment lost 4 bases and the V segment lost 3 bases, leaving 3 bases of the junction unmatched. The CDR3 consists of 14 residues. Looked up from germline, CDR1 is MGHDK and CDR2 is SYGVNS. This clonotype was seen a single time.

The TCR originated in a man at least 80 years old in good health. J is TRBJ2-5 and V is TRBV25-1; 9 bases align to TRBD2. The sequencing sample was made of blood. As DNA, the CDR3 is TGTGCCAGCAGTGACGGCGGGGGGGCAGAGACCCAGTACTTC. Its translation: CASSDGGGAETQYF.